The 23 T cell receptor beta chains listed next were all sequenced from one sample in a study of blood T cell repertoires in COVID-19. TCRdb's copy holds only in-frame clones and misses some; the assay was immunoSEQ multiplex PCR. Of approximately 150,000 clones in the sample, around 80% were seen once. Sequenced input: PBMCs or T cells enriched from blood (not recorded which). All receptors come from a woman in her 70s in a cohort exposed to, infected with or recovered from COVID-19 (not recorded which).

The V and J genes are TRBV30 and TRBJ1-6; D is uncertain. The CDR3 is 14 residues long. From germline, CDR1 is GTSNPN and CDR2 SVGIG (reference sequence). The germline V and J ends were trimmed by 1 base and 8 bases, with 12 bases remaining between them. The CDR3 sequence: CAWSDGGRDSPLHF. As DNA, the CDR3 is TGTGCCTGGAGTGATGGAGGGAGGGATTCACCCCTCCACTTT.

The chain uses TRBV6-5 and TRBJ1-2, with D hard to call. From germline, CDR1 is MNHEY and CDR2 SVGAGI. CDR3 length equals 15 residues. Trimming removed 3 bases from V and 8 bases from J, with 19 bases in between. CDR3 loop: CASSYSPGGRRGYTF. The CDR3 nucleotides read TGTGCCAGCAGTTATTCGCCGGGCGGGCGGCGGGGCTACACCTTC.

The rearrangement links TRBV12-3 or TRBV12-4 to TRBJ2-6; no reliable D call. The CDR3 is 12 residues long. V shed 8 bases and J shed 3 bases, with 5 bases lying between them. The CDR3 region has the DNA TGTGCCAGCGGCGGTGGGGCCAACGTCCTGACTTTC. Protein sequence: CASGGGANVLTF.

The chain recombines TRBV18 with TRBJ1-2, with 8 bases identical to TRBD1. This CDR3 has 14 amino acids. V shed 3 bases and J 4 bases; nucleotides not matched to a gene: 4. The germline V gene encodes CDR1 KGHSH and CDR2 LQKENI. CDR3 in DNA: TGTGCCAGCTCACCGGGACAGGCCAGCTATGGCTACACCTTC. Translation gives CASSPGQASYGYTF.

The V call is TRBV5-1, the J call TRBJ2-7; TRBD1 aligns across 9 bases. The CDR3 extends over 16 amino acids. CDR1 and CDR2 from the germline V gene are SGHRS and YFSETQ. Unmatched junction bases numbered 10, after V lost 4 bases and J lost 2 bases. The CDR3 is CASSALGTGLPYEQYF. CDR3 in DNA: TGCGCCAGCAGCGCCCTCGGGACAGGGTTACCCTACGAGCAGTACTTC. The variable domain in full, completed from reference TRBV5-1 and TRBJ2-7, reads KAGVTQTPRYLIKTRGQQVTLSCSPISGHRSVSWYQQTPGQGLQFLFEYFSETQRNKGNFPGRFSGRQFSNSRSEMNVSTLELGDSALYLCASSALGTGLPYEQYFGPGTRLTVT.

The chain is built from TRBV30 and TRBJ2-1; 7 positions agree with TRBD2. Trimming at V came to 2 bases and at J to 7 bases, leaving 14 bases not matched to a gene. This CDR3 contains 16 residues. The V gene's germline CDR1 is GTSNPN and CDR2 SVGIG (reference sequence). The CDR3 protein is CAWSWLAAFLRNEQFF. The CDR3, as DNA: TGTGCCTGGAGTTGGCTAGCGGCCTTTTTACGGAATGAGCAGTTCTTC.

This chain links TRBV27 with TRBJ1-5; D remains ambiguous. Germline V gene sequence: CDR1 MNHEY, CDR2 SMNVEV (reference sequence). There are 16 residues in the CDR3. Between the trimmed V and J ends, which lost 2 bases and 0 bases, there was a span of 11 bases. DNA of the CDR3: TGTGCCAGCAGTTTAATGGGCCACCTTAGCAATCAGCCCCAGCATTTT. Encoded protein: CASSLMGHLSNQPQHF.

The chain uses TRBV28 and TRBJ2-1, with 14 bases matching TRBD2. Germline values: CDR1 MDHEN, CDR2 SYDVKM. The CDR3 sequence is 15 residues long. Trimming removed 5 bases from V and 6 bases from J; junction bases left unmatched: 3. CDR3 in DNA: TGTGCCAGCAGTCTGACTAGCGGGGGGGTCAATGAGCAGTTCTTC. Translated, it gives CASSLTSGGVNEQFF.

The chain links TRBV27 to TRBJ2-2, with D maybe TRBD1 (6 bases). The CDR3 is 14 residues long. The ends were cut back, 8 bases at V and 3 bases at J, with 13 bases in the middle. CDR1 is MNHEY, CDR2 SMNVEV, per germline (reference sequence). The CDR3 sequence: CASSLQGYTGELFF. In DNA, the CDR3 is TGTGCCAGCTCCCTACAGGGCTACACCGGGGAGCTGTTTTTT.

V is TRBV6-6 and J is TRBJ2-7, with 8 bases identical to TRBD1. Per germline, CDR1 MNHNY and CDR2 SVGAGI (reference sequence). V was pared by 6 bases and J by 2 bases, with 12 bases of the junction left unmatched. The CDR3 runs to 16 residues. The CDR3: CASRPTDRAFTYEQYF. The CDR3 nucleotides are TGTGCCAGCAGACCGACGGACAGGGCCTTCACCTACGAGCAGTACTTC.

V usage is TRBV5-6 and J usage is TRBJ2-1; D ambiguous. V was clipped by 5 bases and J by 6 bases, with 12 bases between them. The CDR3 is 13 residues long. CDR1 and CDR2 from the germline V gene are SGHDT and YYEEEE. The CDR3 coding sequence is TGTGCCAGCAGGCTTCGTACGGGCAATGAGCAGTTCTTC. Translating it yields CASRLRTGNEQFF.

The gene calls are TRBV6-7 and TRBJ2-7; perhaps TRBD2 as D (6 bases). TRBV6-7 is placed among ORFs of uncertain function. The CDR3 has 18 residues. Trimming took off 4 bases at V and 3 bases at J, with 25 bases between the two ends. DNA of the CDR3: TGTGCCAGCAGTTTAATTCATTCCCCCGGGACTTTAGACTACGAGCAGTACTTC. Amino acids: CASSLIHSPGTLDYEQYF.

The gene calls are TRBV5-1 and TRBJ2-1, with D perhaps TRBD1 (6 bases). The germline gives CDR1 SGHRS, CDR2 YFSETQ. The CDR3 loop spans 15 amino acids. Trimming shortened V by 3 bases and J by 6 bases, and 16 bases separated the two germline ends. The CDR3 coding sequence is TGCGCCAGCAGCTACAGGGCCACGGGTGGCAATGAGCAGTTCTTC. Its protein is CASSYRATGGNEQFF.

V and J are TRBV5-6 and TRBJ1-2, with D tentatively TRBD1 (5 bases). Germline V gene lookup returns CDR1 SGHDT and CDR2 YYEEEE. Deletions cut 0 bases from V and 2 bases from J, with 11 bases between. The length of the CDR3 is 15 residues. The chain's CDR3 is CASSLVGAANYGYTF. CDR3 in DNA: TGTGCCAGCAGCTTGGTAGGGGCGGCGAACTATGGCTACACCTTC.

This chain joins TRBV15 and TRBJ2-7; perhaps TRBD2 as D (5 bases). The germline V gene encodes CDR1 LNHNV and CDR2 YYDKDF (reference sequence). The V and J ends lost 0 bases and 6 bases respectively, with 9 bases between them. The CDR3 is 13 amino acids. CDR3 loop: CATSREEASEQYF. The CDR3 bases are TGTGCCACCAGCAGAGAGGAGGCCTCCGAGCAGTACTTC.

This clone was seen more than once but under ten times. This sequence joins TRBV10-3 and TRBJ2-7; D possibly corresponds to TRBD1 (5 bases). The CDR3 has 14 amino acids. Germline CDR1 and CDR2: ENHRY and SYGVKD. Trimming left V 7 bases short and J 3 bases short, with 16 bases between. CDR3 nucleotides: TGTGCCATCACCGCCGGTTGGGGCGTCTACGAGCAGTACTTC. This codes for CAITAGWGVYEQYF.

The gene calls are TRBV19 and TRBJ1-2, with TRBD1 as a possible D gene (5 bases). The germline CDR1 and CDR2 sequences are LNHDA and SQIVND (reference sequence). Trimming took off 5 bases at V and 11 bases at J, with 18 bases between the two ends. This CDR3 spans 13 amino acids. Here the CDR3 DNA reads TGTGCCAGTAGTTTCCGGGACTTTCCTGGGTACACCTTC. Protein product: CASSFRDFPGYTF. Full variable domain (rest looked up from reference TRBV19 and TRBJ1-2): DGGITQSPKYLFRKEGQNVTLSCEQNLNHDAMYWYRQDPGQGLRLIYYSQIVNDFQKGDIAEGYSVSREKKESFPLTVTSAQKNPTAFYLCASSFRDFPGYTFGSGTRLTVV.

The chain uses TRBV6-5 and TRBJ1-1; weak D call: TRBD1 (5 bases). V was shortened by 2 bases and J by 4 bases, with 14 bases between the two germline ends. The V gene's germline CDR1 is MNHEY and CDR2 SVGAGI. CDR3 size: 15 residues. The CDR3 protein is CASSYTRAGFTEAFF. Here the CDR3 DNA reads TGTGCCAGCAGTTACACAAGGGCAGGGTTCACTGAAGCTTTCTTT.

This sequence joins TRBV28 and TRBJ2-7; 10 bases line up with TRBD1. CDR3 size: 15 residues. CDR1 MDHEN and CDR2 SYDVKM come from the germline V gene. The trim removed 3 bases at V and 3 bases at J, leaving 5 bases unmatched. CDR3 coding DNA: TGTGCCAGCAGTTTCCCGGGACAGGGGCTCTACGAGCAGTACTTC. This translates into CASSFPGQGLYEQYF.

The chain is built from TRBV28 and TRBJ1-5, with a tentative D call TRBD1 (5 bases). The ends were cut back, 3 bases at V and 3 bases at J, with 24 bases in the middle. The V gene's germline CDR1 is MDHEN and CDR2 SYDVKM. The CDR3 totals 19 residues. CDR3 sequence (DNA): TGTGCCAGCAGTTTTGGTAGGGGCGCGGGGTGGGGAGTCAATCAGCCCCAGCATTTT. Its protein product is CASSFGRGAGWGVNQPQHF.

The chain employs TRBV7-9 and TRBJ2-7; possible D gene TRBD2, 5 bases. Trimming cost V 0 bases and J 2 bases, with 5 bases left between them. Germline CDR1 and CDR2: SEHNR and FQNEAQ (reference sequence). The CDR3 has 13 residues. The CDR3 here is CASSLAGAYEQYF. CDR3 in DNA: TGTGCCAGCAGCTTAGCGGGAGCCTACGAGCAGTACTTC.

The CDR3 DNA reads as TGTGCCAGCAGTTACCCCGGACAGACTAACTATGGCTACACCTTC. It encodes CASSYPGQTNYGYTF. The V and J genes are TRBV6-5 and TRBJ1-2; tentatively, D is TRBD1 (6 bases). Trimming removed 2 bases from V and 0 bases from J, with 10 bases in between. CDR3 length: 15 residues. From germline, CDR1 is MNHEY and CDR2 SVGAGI.

V usage is TRBV5-1 and J usage is TRBJ1-4, with a tentative D call TRBD1 (5 bases). Germline V lookup: CDR1 SGHRS, CDR2 YFSETQ. Between the trimmed V and J ends, which lost 5 bases and 7 bases, there was a span of 18 bases. The CDR3 contains 15 residues. As DNA, the CDR3 is TGCGCCAGCAGTTTCACCGGGGCCGGGAGTGAAAAACTGTTTTTT. It encodes CASSFTGAGSEKLFF.